This is a list of T cell receptor beta chains from one sample in a study of T cell repertoires in cytomegalovirus infection. TCRdb reanalysed the reads using MiXCR and keeps one entry per CDR3 protein. In the table there are around 740,000 distinct CDR3 sequences, under 40% of which are singletons. Sequencing input: PBMCs. These receptors originate from a human donor in good health (CMV status not recorded). Some clones in this sample may be carry-over from other donors' samples. Both conserved end residues are part of each CDR3. Fields, in order: CDR3 length, V gene, clone size, J gene, D gene, CDR3 protein, CDR3 DNA. A D gene is named only where the DNA matches it firmly. For some rows the clone size is stated as once, few or many, or as a class when expanded; others skip it.

>13|TRBV7-2|once|TRBJ1-3|-
CASSLDPGNTIEF
TGTGCCAGCAGCTTAGATCCAGGAAACACCATAGAATTT
>12|TRBV28|-|TRBJ2-7|-
CASSGPRSEQYF
TGTGCCAGCAGTGGCCCCAGGTCCGAGCAGTACTTC
>14|TRBV7-6|many|TRBJ2-1|-
CASRDSLSYNEQFF
TGTGCCAGCAGGGACAGCCTCTCCTACAATGAGCAGTTCTTC
>20|TRBV19|few|TRBJ1-1|-
CASSIDRRYWDPHANTEAFF
TGTGCCAGTAGTATAGATCGCCGATATTGGGACCCCCACGCGAACACTGAAGCTTTCTTT
>14|TRBV20-1|-|TRBJ2-7|-
CSARGGITSYEQYF
TGCAGTGCCAGGGGGGGAATAACCTCCTACGAGCAGTACTTC
>15|TRBV28|-|TRBJ1-5|TRBD1
CASSKDRDLIEPQHF
TGTGCCAGCAGTAAGGACAGGGACCTTATTGAGCCCCAGCATTTT
>15|TRBV29-1|-|TRBJ2-1|TRBD1
CSVEDHRGSKGTQFF
TGCAGCGTTGAAGACCACAGGGGCTCCAAGGGGACGCAGTTCTTC
>15|TRBV7-2|many|TRBJ2-7|TRBD1
CASSLQSGQGREQYF
TGTGCCAGCAGCTTACAATCGGGACAGGGTCGTGAGCAGTACTTC
>15|TRBV10-3|-|TRBJ2-2|-
CATSGVLKDTGELFF
TGTGCCACCTCCGGTGTCCTCAAAGACACCGGGGAGCTGTTTTTT
>14|TRBV9|-|TRBJ1-4|-
CASSVTGGDEKLFF
TGTGCCAGCAGCGTAACAGGTGGCGATGAAAAACTGTTTTTT
>14|TRBV6-1|-|TRBJ1-1|-
CASSEVVGYTEAFF
TGTGCCAGCAGTGAAGTGGTTGGTTACACTGAAGCTTTCTTT
>13|TRBV25-1|few|TRBJ1-1|-
CASSVLSNTEAFF
TGTGCCAGCAGTGTATTATCGAACACTGAAGCTTTCTTT
>14|TRBV6-1|-|TRBJ1-1|-
CASSDNPGVTEALF
TGTGCCAGCAGTGATAACCCGGGAGTAACTGAAGCTTTATTT
>16|TRBV7-2|few|TRBJ1-6|-
CASSSLPGLRSSPLHF
TGTGCCAGCAGCTCCCTACCGGGGCTGCGTAGTTCACCCCTCCACTTT
>15|TRBV6-5|few|TRBJ2-7|TRBD1
CASRDRVGLAYEQYF
TGTGCCAGCAGGGACAGGGTTGGGCTGGCCTACGAGCAGTACTTC
>16|TRBV6-4|few|TRBJ2-1|TRBD2
CASSEGGTSGYNEQFF
TGTGCCAGCAGTGAAGGGGGGACTAGCGGGTACAATGAGCAGTTCTTC
>11|TRBV12-3/TRBV12-4|few|TRBJ1-1|-
CASREGTEAFF
TGTGCCAGCCGGGAGGGAACTGAAGCTTTCTTT
>15|TRBV15|many|TRBJ2-4|TRBD1
CATSKEGGRSNIQYF
TGTGCCACCAGCAAGGAAGGGGGCAGGTCAAACATTCAGTACTTC
>14|TRBV20-1|-|TRBJ1-4|TRBD1
CSARPGTGTEKLFF
TGCAGTGCAAGACCTGGGACAGGGACTGAAAAACTGTTTTTT
>17|TRBV7-2|-|TRBJ1-3|-
CASSLEGSSWSGNTIYF
TGTGCCAGCAGCTTAGAGGGCAGTTCGTGGTCTGGAAACACCATATATTTT
>16|TRBV7-2|many|TRBJ2-6|-
CASSLAGPAGANVLTF
TGTGCCAGCAGCTTAGCCGGTCCCGCTGGGGCCAACGTCCTGACTTTC
>16|TRBV6-6|few|TRBJ1-4|TRBD1
CASSLLTGVEIKKLFF
TGTGCCAGCAGTTTACTGACAGGGGTTGAAATCAAAAAACTGTTTTTT
>13|TRBV19|-|TRBJ1-1|-
CASNRGAVTEAFF
TGTGCCAGTAATCGGGGGGCGGTAACTGAAGCTTTCTTT
>16|TRBV20-1|few|TRBJ2-4|-
CSARDLMVGAQGIQYF
TGCAGTGCTAGAGATCTCATGGTAGGGGCACAGGGTATTCAGTACTTC
>17|TRBV18|-|TRBJ2-5|TRBD1
CASSPTGVRQYQETQYF
TGTGCCAGCTCACCGACAGGGGTTCGGCAGTACCAAGAGACCCAGTACTTC
>16|TRBV6-5|-|TRBJ2-1|TRBD2
CASSYSAAGGLNEQFF
TGTGCCAGCAGTTACTCTGCGGCGGGGGGCCTAAATGAGCAGTTCTTC
>18|TRBV10-3|few|TRBJ1-1|TRBD1
CATRITTGATPRGTEAFF
TGTGCCACCAGAATAACGACAGGGGCTACTCCGAGGGGCACTGAAGCTTTCTTT
>15|TRBV6-5|few|TRBJ2-2|TRBD2
CASSGGGKNTGELFF
TGTGCCAGCAGCGGGGGGGGGAAAAACACCGGGGAGCTGTTTTTT
>14|TRBV28|-|TRBJ2-7|TRBD2
CASSPYGGGYEQYF
TGTGCCAGCAGTCCCTATGGCGGGGGTTACGAGCAGTACTTC
>15|TRBV11-2|-|TRBJ2-5|TRBD1
CASSPNYGQGQTQYF
TGTGCCAGCAGCCCCAACTATGGACAGGGACAGACCCAGTACTTC
>18|TRBV6-5|-|TRBJ2-3|-
CASSYSSPRDGSTDTQYF
TGTGCCAGCAGTTACTCGAGCCCCCGGGACGGTAGCACAGATACGCAGTATTTT
>14|TRBV28|few|TRBJ2-1|TRBD2
CASRRTSGMNEQFF
TGTGCCAGCAGACGGACTAGCGGGATGAATGAGCAGTTCTTC
>15|TRBV19|-|TRBJ2-2|-
CASSIDFRDPGELFF
TGTGCCAGTAGTATAGATTTCCGGGACCCCGGGGAGCTGTTTTTT
>17|TRBV10-3|-|TRBJ1-1|-
CAISESSLRQLATEAFF
TGTGCCATCAGTGAGTCTAGCCTTCGGCAGTTGGCCACTGAAGCTTTCTTT
>12|TRBV4-1|many|TRBJ1-3|-
CASSQAGNTIYF
TGCGCCAGCAGCCAAGCAGGAAACACCATATATTTT
>13|TRBV29-1|few|TRBJ1-3|-
CSVVVSLGNTIYF
TGCAGCGTTGTGGTATCACTAGGAAACACCATATATTTT
>15|TRBV27|-|TRBJ2-2|TRBD1
CASSRRTGGHGELFF
TGTGCCAGCAGCCGCCGGACAGGGGGACACGGGGAGCTGTTTTTT
>19|TRBV15|-|TRBJ1-5|TRBD1
CATSRDQKGQGRRNQPQHF
TGTGCCACCAGCAGAGATCAAAAGGGACAGGGCCGAAGGAATCAGCCCCAGCATTTT
>14|TRBV5-1|once|TRBJ1-2|-
CASSLGQREDGYTF
TGCGCCAGCAGCTTGGGACAGCGGGAGGATGGCTACACCTTC
>12|TRBV7-2|many|TRBJ2-7|-
CASSSVSVEQYF
TGTGCCAGCAGCTCTGTTTCGGTGGAGCAGTACTTC
>19|TRBV28|-|TRBJ2-4|TRBD1
CASSLSLGQAEWDKNIQYF
TGTGCCAGCAGTTTATCCCTTGGACAGGCCGAGTGGGACAAAAACATTCAGTACTTC
>13|TRBV12-5|few|TRBJ1-1|-
CASGFGGNTEAFF
TGTGCTAGTGGTTTTGGGGGGAACACTGAAGCTTTCTTT
>11|TRBV19|-|TRBJ1-2|-
CATRTGYGYTF
TGTGCCACCCGGACGGGGTATGGCTACACCTTC
>10|TRBV25-1|once|TRBJ1-6|-
CAIQASPLHF
TGTGCCATTCAAGCGTCACCCCTCCACTTT
>14|TRBV4-2|-|TRBJ1-5|-
CASSQDLSNQPQHF
TGTGCCAGCAGCCAAGATCTTAGCAATCAGCCCCAGCATTTT
>12|TRBV6-5|few|TRBJ1-1|-
CASGYRDTEAFF
TGTGCCAGCGGCTACAGGGACACTGAAGCTTTCTTT
>14|TRBV5-4|-|TRBJ1-2|-
CASSHSRANYGYTF
TGTGCCAGCAGCCATTCTCGCGCTAACTATGGCTACACCTTC
>13|TRBV24-1|few|TRBJ2-3|-
CATRQGGADTQYF
TGTGCCACCAGGCAGGGAGGAGCAGATACGCAGTATTTT
>12|TRBV20-1|-|TRBJ1-2|-
CSPRVAGEGYTF
TGCAGCCCTAGGGTTGCAGGGGAAGGCTACACCTTC
>15|TRBV20-1|-|TRBJ1-2|-
CSARDKVELNYGYTF
TGCAGTGCTAGAGATAAGGTGGAATTAAACTATGGCTACACCTTC
>15|TRBV11-2|many|TRBJ2-1|TRBD2
CASSLGSSGGNEQFF
TGTGCCAGCAGCTTAGGTTCTAGCGGGGGAAATGAGCAGTTCTTC
>15|TRBV7-2|-|TRBJ2-7|-
CDSSLGVGGPYEQYF
TGTGACAGCAGCTTAGGGGTCGGGGGTCCCTACGAGCAGTACTTC
>15|TRBV27|-|TRBJ1-1|TRBD1
CASSPLSGGPTEAFF
TGTGCCAGCAGTCCCCTATCAGGGGGGCCTACTGAAGCTTTCTTT